This TCR beta chain was captured in a study of blood T cell repertoires in COVID-19. The method was immunoSEQ multiplex PCR; TCRdb's version includes in-frame clones alone and lacks a portion of them. This table holds over 200,000 clones, approximately 91% found once. As for this clone: The same CDR3 is also encoded by other DNA sequences in this sample.

The V gene lost 2 bases and the J gene lost 5 bases, with 6 bases spanning the gap. Germline CDR1 is MDHEN and CDR2 is SYDVKM. This CDR3 has 12 amino acids. The V gene is TRBV28, the J gene TRBJ1-2; tentative D call: TRBD1 (6 bases). Source material: peripheral blood. The clonotype originates from a woman aged 60-70 years with acute or convalescent COVID-19. The CDR3 region is CASSLTGYGYTF. CDR3 sequence (DNA): TGTGCCAGCAGTTTAACAGGGTATGGCTACACCTTC.